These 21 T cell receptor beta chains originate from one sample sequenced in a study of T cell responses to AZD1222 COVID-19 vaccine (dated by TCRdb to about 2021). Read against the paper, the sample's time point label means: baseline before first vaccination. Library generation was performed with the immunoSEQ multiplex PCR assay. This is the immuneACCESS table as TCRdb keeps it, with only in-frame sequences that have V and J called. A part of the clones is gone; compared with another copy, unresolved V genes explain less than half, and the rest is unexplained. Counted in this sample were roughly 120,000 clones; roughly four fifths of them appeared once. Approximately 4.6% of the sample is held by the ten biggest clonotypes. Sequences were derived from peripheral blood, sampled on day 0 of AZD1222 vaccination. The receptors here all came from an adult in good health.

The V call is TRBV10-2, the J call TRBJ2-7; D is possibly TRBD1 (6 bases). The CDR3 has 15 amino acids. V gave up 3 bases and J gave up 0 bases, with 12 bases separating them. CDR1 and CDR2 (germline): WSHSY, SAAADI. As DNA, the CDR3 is TGCGCCAGCAGTGACTACAGGGCCCCCTCCTACGAGCAGTACTTC. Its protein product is CASSDYRAPSYEQYF.

The CDR3 sequence: CASSLGGLNTEAFF. The CDR3 nucleotides read TGTGCCAGCAGCTTAGGAGGGCTGAACACTGAAGCTTTCTTT. J is TRBJ1-1 and V is TRBV11-2; D not resolved. The CDR3 loop spans 14 amino acids. The V gene lost 1 base and the J gene lost 0 bases, with 6 bases spanning the gap. The germline gives CDR1 SGHAT, CDR2 FQNNGV.

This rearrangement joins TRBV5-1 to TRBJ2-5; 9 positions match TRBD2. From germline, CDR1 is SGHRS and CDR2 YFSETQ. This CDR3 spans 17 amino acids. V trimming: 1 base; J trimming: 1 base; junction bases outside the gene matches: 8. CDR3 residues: CASSLSASGARQETQYF. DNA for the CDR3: TGCGCCAGCAGCTTGTCGGCTAGCGGGGCTCGCCAAGAGACCCAGTACTTC.

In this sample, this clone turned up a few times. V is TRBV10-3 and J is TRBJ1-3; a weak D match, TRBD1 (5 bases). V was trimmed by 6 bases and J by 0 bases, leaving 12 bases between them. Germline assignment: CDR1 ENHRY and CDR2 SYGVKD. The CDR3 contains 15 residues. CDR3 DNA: TGTGCCATCAGGGGAGCAGGGAGCTCTGGAAACACCATATATTTT. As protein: CAIRGAGSSGNTIYF.

The DNA for the CDR3 is TGTGCCAGTAGTATAGTTGAGGGGAGAGGCTACACCTTC. This gives the protein CASSIVEGRGYTF. The chain links TRBV19 to TRBJ1-2; D may be TRBD1 (5 bases). The V gene's germline CDR1 is LNHDA and CDR2 SQIVND (reference sequence). The CDR3 has 13 amino acids. Trimming removed 1 base from V and 8 bases from J, with 11 bases in between. Complete variable domain (other parts from reference TRBV19 and TRBJ1-2): DGGITQSPKYLFRKEGQNVTLSCEQNLNHDAMYWYRQDPGQGLRLIYYSQIVNDFQKGDIAEGYSVSREKKESFPLTVTSAQKNPTAFYLCASSIVEGRGYTFGSGTRLTVV.

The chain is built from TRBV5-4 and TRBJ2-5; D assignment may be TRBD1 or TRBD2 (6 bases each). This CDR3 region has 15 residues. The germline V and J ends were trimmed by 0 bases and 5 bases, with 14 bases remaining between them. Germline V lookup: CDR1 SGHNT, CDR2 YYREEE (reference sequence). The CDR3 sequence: CASSLAGTSGETQYF. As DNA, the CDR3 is TGTGCCAGCAGCTTGGCCGGGACAAGCGGGGAGACCCAGTACTTC.

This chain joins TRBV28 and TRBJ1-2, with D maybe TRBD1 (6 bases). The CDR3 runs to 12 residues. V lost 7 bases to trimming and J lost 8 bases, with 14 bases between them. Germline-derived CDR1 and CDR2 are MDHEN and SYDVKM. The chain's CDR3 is CASKRTAEGYTF. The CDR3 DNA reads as TGTGCCAGCAAAAGGACAGCCGAGGGCTACACCTTC.

Here the CDR3 reads CASSFRTSGGLSEQYF. CDR3 sequence (DNA): TGTGCCAGCAGCTTTAGGACTAGCGGGGGGCTCTCCGAGCAGTACTTC. The V call is TRBV11-1, the J call TRBJ2-7; 14 bases fit TRBD2. J lost 6 bases, V lost 3 bases, and 7 bases had no gene match. This CDR3 contains 16 residues. Germline V gene sequence: CDR1 SGHAT, CDR2 FQDESV (reference sequence).

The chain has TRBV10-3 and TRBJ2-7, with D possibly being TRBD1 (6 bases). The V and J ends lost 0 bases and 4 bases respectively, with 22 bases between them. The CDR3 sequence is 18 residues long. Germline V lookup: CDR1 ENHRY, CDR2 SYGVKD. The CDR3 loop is CAISESTGRYSGYYEQYF. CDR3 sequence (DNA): TGTGCCATCAGTGAGTCGACAGGCAGGTACAGTGGGTATTACGAGCAGTACTTC.

CDR3 loop: CASSYLTENTEAFF. The CDR3 nucleotides read TGTGCCAGCAGCTATCTGACAGAGAACACTGAAGCTTTCTTT. The rearrangement links TRBV7-9 to TRBJ1-1, with D perhaps TRBD1 (5 bases). CDR3 length: 14 amino acids. Trimming removed 4 bases from V and 1 base from J, with 10 bases in between. The V gene's germline CDR1 is SEHNR and CDR2 FQNEAQ (reference sequence).

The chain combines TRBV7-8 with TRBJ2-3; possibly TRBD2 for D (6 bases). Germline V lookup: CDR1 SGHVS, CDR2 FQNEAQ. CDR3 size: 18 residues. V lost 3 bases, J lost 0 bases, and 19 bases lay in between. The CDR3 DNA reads TGTGCCAGCAGCTTTGAGATAAGGGGCGGGGTTAGCACAGATACGCAGTATTTT. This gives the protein CASSFEIRGGVSTDTQYF. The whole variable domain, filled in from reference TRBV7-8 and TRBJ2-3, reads GAGVSQSPRYKVAKRGQDVALRCDPISGHVSLFWYQQALGQGPEFLTYFQNEAQLDKSGLPSDRFFAERPEGSVSTLKIQRTQQEDSAVYLCASSFEIRGGVSTDTQYFGPGTRLTVL.

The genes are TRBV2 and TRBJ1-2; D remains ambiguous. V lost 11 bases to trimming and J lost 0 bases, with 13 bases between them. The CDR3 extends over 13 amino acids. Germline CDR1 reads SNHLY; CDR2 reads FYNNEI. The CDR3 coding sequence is TGTGCCTCTGCCGGGGAAGCTAACTATGGCTACACCTTC. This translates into CASAGEANYGYTF. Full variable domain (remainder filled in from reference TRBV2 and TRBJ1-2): EPEVTQTPSHQVTQMGQEVILRCVPISNHLYFYWYRQILGQKVEFLVSFYNNEISEKSEIFDDQFSVERPDGSNFTLKIRSTKLEDSAMYFCASAGEANYGYTFGSGTRLTVV.

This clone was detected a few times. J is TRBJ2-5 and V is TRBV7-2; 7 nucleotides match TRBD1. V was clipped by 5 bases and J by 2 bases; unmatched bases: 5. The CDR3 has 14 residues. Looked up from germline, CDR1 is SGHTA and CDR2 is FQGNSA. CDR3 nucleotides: TGTGCCAGCAGCCCACAGGGGCTACAAGAGACCCAGTACTTC. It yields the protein CASSPQGLQETQYF.

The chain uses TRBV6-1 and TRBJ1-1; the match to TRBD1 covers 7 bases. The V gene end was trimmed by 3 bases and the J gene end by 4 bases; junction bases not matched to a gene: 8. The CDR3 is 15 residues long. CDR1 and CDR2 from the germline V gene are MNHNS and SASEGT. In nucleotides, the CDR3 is TGTGCCAGCAGTGACCCCTACAGGGGCGGCACTGAAGCTTTCTTT. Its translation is CASSDPYRGGTEAFF.

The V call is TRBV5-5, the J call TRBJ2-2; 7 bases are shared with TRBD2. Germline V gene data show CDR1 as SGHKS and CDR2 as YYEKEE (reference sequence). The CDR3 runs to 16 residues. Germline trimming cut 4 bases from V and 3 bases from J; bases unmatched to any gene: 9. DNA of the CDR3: TGTGCCAGCAGCCACGGGGGAGGGTGGGACACCGGGGAGCTGTTTTTT. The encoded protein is CASSHGGGWDTGELFF.

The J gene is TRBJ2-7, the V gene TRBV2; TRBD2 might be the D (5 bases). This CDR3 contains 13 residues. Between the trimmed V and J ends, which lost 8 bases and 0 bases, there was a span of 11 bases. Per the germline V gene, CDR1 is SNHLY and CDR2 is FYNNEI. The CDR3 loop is CASARANSYEQYF. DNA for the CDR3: TGTGCCAGCGCGAGGGCGAACTCCTACGAGCAGTACTTC.

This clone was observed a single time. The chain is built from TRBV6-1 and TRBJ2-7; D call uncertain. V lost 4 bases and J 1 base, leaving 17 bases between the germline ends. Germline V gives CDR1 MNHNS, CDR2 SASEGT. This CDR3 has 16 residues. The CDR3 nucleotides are TGTGCCAGCAGTGCCCCGAGAGAATGGCCTTCCTACGAGCAGTACTTC. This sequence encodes CASSAPREWPSYEQYF.

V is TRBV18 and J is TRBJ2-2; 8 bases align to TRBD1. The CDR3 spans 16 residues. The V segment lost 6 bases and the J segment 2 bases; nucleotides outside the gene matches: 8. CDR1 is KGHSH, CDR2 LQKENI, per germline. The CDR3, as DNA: TGTGCCAGCTCGCGGCAGGGGGCAGGAAACACCGGGGAGCTGTTTTTT. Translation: CASSRQGAGNTGELFF.

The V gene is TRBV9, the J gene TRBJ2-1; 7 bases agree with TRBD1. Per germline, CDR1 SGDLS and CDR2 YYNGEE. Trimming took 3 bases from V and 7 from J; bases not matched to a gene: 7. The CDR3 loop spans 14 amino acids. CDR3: CASSETGRRNEQFF. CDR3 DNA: TGTGCCAGCAGCGAGACAGGGCGGAGGAATGAGCAGTTCTTC.

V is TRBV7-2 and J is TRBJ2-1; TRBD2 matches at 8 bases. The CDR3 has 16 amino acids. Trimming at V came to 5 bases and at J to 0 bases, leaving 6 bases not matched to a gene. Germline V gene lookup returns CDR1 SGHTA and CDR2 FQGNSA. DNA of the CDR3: TGTGCCAGCAGCCAAGATAGCGGGAACTCCTACAATGAGCAGTTCTTC. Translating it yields CASSQDSGNSYNEQFF.

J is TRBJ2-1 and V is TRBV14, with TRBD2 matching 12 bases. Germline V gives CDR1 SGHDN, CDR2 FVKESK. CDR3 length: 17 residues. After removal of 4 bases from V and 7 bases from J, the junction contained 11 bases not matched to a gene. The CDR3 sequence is CASSLYILAGGGNEQFF. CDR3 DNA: TGTGCCAGCAGCCTCTACATACTAGCGGGAGGCGGGAATGAGCAGTTCTTC.